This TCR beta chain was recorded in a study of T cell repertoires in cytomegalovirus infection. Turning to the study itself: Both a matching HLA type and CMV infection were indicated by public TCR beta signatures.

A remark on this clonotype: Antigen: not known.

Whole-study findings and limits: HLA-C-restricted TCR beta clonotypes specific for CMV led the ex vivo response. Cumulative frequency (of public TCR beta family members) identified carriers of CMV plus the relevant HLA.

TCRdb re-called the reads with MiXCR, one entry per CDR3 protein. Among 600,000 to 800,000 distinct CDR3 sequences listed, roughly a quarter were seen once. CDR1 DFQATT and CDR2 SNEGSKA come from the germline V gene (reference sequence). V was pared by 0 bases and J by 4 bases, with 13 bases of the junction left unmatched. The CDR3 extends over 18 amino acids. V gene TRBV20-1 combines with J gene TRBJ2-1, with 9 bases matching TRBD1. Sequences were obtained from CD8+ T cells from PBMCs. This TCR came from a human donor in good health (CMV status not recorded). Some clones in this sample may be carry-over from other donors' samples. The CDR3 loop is CSARDKEEQGASYNEQFF. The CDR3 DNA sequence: TGCAGTGCTAGAGATAAAGAGGAACAGGGGGCAAGTTACAATGAGCAGTTCTTC.